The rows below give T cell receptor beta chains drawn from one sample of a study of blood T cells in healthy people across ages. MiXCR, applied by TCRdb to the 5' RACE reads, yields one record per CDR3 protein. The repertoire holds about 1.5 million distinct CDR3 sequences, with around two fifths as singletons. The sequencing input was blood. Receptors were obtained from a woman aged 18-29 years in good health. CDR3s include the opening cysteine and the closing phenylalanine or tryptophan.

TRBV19 CASRDFQAKNIQYF
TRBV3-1 CASSQVAGGPSADTQYF
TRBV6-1 CASSRSGLAGNTDTQYF
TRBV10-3 CAISEENQPQHF
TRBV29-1 CSVFTRGREETQFF
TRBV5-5 CASSLMGRTGIVETQYF
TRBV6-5 CASSYADRGAYEQYF
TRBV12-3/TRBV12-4 CASTARPRGTGELFF
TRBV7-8 CASSPDPSPLHF
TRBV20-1 CSARLAGGGYNEQFF
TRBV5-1 CASSLFPGATEAFF
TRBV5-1 CASSHQGAPTDTQYF
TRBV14 CASSRPGPWAYGYTF
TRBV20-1 CSAGELFNEQFF
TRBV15 CATSRVGALSTDTQYF
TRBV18 CASSPLVTGDTGELFF
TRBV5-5 CASSPGQGREVSPFF
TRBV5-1 CASSLDGTSDTQYF
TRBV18 CASPLPGLANNEQFF
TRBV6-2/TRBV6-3 CASSFRTSGNTDAQYF
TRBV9 CASSATNTGGSGANVLTF
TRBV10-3 CAISDTGDTEAFF
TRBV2 CASRDDRELSAAFF
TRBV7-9 CASRRSSGGNEQFF
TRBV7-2 CASSSQQGAIDEQYF
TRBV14 CASSQEATYGEPFF
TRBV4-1 CASSQDVAGGNEKLFF
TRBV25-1 CASLGGTNEKLFF
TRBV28 CASTPERARRWAFF
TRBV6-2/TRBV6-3 CASILSQGAYEQYF
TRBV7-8 CASSMTETMGHNEQFF
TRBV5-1 CASTADANAYEQYF